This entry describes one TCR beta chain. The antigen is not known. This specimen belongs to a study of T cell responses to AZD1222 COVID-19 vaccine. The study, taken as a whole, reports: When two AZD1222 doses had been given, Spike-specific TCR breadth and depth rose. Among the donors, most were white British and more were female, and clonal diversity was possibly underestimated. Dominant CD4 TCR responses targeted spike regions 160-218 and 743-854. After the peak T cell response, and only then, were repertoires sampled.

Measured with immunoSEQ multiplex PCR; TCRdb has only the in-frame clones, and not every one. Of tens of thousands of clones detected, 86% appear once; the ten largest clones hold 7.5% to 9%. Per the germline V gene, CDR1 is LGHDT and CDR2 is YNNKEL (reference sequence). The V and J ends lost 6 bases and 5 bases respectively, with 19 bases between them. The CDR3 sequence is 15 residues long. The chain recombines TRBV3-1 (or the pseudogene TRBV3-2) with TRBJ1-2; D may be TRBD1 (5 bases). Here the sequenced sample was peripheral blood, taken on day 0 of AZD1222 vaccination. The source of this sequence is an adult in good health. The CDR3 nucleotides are TGTGCCAGCAGTCCCAATGAGGGCTCAGGGTATGGCTACACCTTC. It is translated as CASSPNEGSGYGYTF.